This paragraph reports one T cell receptor beta chain. The antigen is unknown. The sample originates from a study of T-cell memory formation after mild COVID-19. Study findings and constraints: Clones that contracted from day 15 to 85 had balanced CD4/CD8; later expanders were CD4+ biased. For contracting clones, CD4+ ones sat mainly in CM and EM, CD8+ in EMRA. Detection of some responders pre-infection suggested pre-existing cross-reactive memory T cells participated.

Unmatched junction bases numbered 9, after V lost 3 bases and J lost 5 bases. Germline V gene lookup returns CDR1 SGHTA and CDR2 FQGNSA. The CDR3 covers 16 residues. TCRdb re-called the 5' RACE reads with MiXCR, one entry per CDR3 protein. Of fewer than 40,000 distinct CDR3 sequences listed, about 10% are singletons. Sequencing used PBMCs or a T cell subset sorted from them (not recorded which). The V call is TRBV7-2, the J call TRBJ2-3; 9 nucleotides line up with TRBD2. This clonotype originated in a man younger than 30 who had mild COVID-19 (a few samples of this study predate the infection). Cell type and time point are not known. The CDR3 coding sequence is TGTGCCAGCAGCTTTCGGCTGGCGGGGGGGCTAGATACGCAGTATTTT. It is translated as CASSFRLAGGLDTQYF.